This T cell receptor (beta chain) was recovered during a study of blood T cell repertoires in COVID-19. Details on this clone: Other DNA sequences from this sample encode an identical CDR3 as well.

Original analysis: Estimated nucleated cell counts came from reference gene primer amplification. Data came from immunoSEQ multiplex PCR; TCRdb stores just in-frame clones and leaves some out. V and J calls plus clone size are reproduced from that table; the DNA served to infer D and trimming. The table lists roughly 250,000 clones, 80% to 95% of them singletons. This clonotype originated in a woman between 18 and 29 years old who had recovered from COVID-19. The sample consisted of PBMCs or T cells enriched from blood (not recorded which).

The CDR3 loop reads CASSGEETQYF. Written as DNA, the CDR3 is TGTGCCAGCAGTGGCGAAGAGACCCAGTACTTC. The chain has TRBV2 and TRBJ2-5, with D unclear. V lost 4 bases, J lost 3 bases, and 3 bases lay in between. The germline V gene encodes CDR1 SNHLY and CDR2 FYNNEI. The CDR3 totals 11 residues. The full variable domain, completed using reference TRBV2 and TRBJ2-5, is EPEVTQTPSHQVTQMGQEVILRCVPISNHLYFYWYRQILGQKVEFLVSFYNNEISEKSEIFDDQFSVERPDGSNFTLKIRSTKLEDSAMYFCASSGEETQYFGPGTRLLVL.